Below are 13 T cell receptor beta chains sequenced from a single sample in a study of OX40 agonist ivuxolimab in advanced cancers. Assay: immunoSEQ multiplex PCR; the TCRdb copy retains only in-frame clones and omits some. The profile shows fewer than 90,000 clones, about 90% of them singletons. This material consisted of CD4+ or CD8+ T cells sorted from blood, taken in a trial of the OX40 agonist ivuxolimab. The receptors shown here come from an adult with an advanced solid tumor such as melanoma, head and neck, liver or kidney cancer.

The V call is TRBV5-1, the J call TRBJ1-4; weak D call: TRBD1 (6 bases). This CDR3 region has 16 residues. The ends were cut back, 1 base at V and 4 bases at J, with 14 bases in the middle. The V gene's germline CDR1 is SGHRS and CDR2 YFSETQ. The CDR3 reads CASSLTGRGDNEKLFF. For the CDR3, the DNA is TGCGCCAGCAGCTTGACAGGAAGGGGGGATAATGAAAAACTGTTTTTT.

This rearrangement joins TRBV11-2 to TRBJ1-1; the D is unclear. V was cut by 0 bases and J by 12 bases, with 11 bases left in between. This CDR3 spans 12 amino acids. Germline assignment: CDR1 SGHAT and CDR2 FQNNGV. The CDR3 region is CASSLEGGTPFF. The CDR3 nucleotides read TGTGCCAGCAGCTTAGAGGGAGGAACTCCTTTCTTT.

The chain joins TRBV18 to TRBJ2-1; TRBD2 agrees at 10 bases. CDR1 and CDR2 (germline): KGHSH, LQKENI. There are 16 residues in the CDR3. V lost 3 bases, J lost 2 bases, and 4 bases stayed unmatched. The CDR3 sequence is CASSPPGLATYNEQFF. CDR3 coding DNA: TGTGCCAGCTCACCTCCGGGACTAGCGACCTACAATGAGCAGTTCTTC. Using reference TRBV18 and TRBJ2-1 for the parts outside the CDR3, the full variable domain is NAGVMQNPRHLVRRRGQEARLRCSPMKGHSHVYWYRQLPEEGLKFMVYLQKENIIDESGMPKERFSAEFPKEGPSILRIQQVVRGDSAAYFCASSPPGLATYNEQFFGPGTRLTVL.

This clone appeared once. V is TRBV5-1 and J is TRBJ2-7; 7 positions agree with TRBD1. CDR1 is SGHRS, CDR2 YFSETQ, per germline. With 5 bases clipped from V and 2 bases from J, the junction kept 7 bases outside the gene matches. The CDR3 is 14 amino acids. The CDR3: CASRAGTVAYEQYF. The CDR3, as DNA: TGCGCCAGCAGGGCCGGGACAGTAGCCTACGAGCAGTACTTC.

The V call is TRBV11-3, the J call TRBJ2-2; D not certain. The germline CDR1 and CDR2 sequences are SGHNT and YENEEA. CDR3 length: 16 residues. V lost 1 base and J 1 base, leaving 10 bases between the germline ends. The CDR3 nucleotides read TGTGCCAGCAGCTTAGGGTCAGTGGGGAACACCGGGGAGCTGTTTTTT. This codes for CASSLGSVGNTGELFF.

The chain employs TRBV25-1 and TRBJ2-3, with 8 bases fitting TRBD1. V lost 1 base, J lost 4 bases, and 7 bases stayed unmatched. Germline V gene lookup returns CDR1 MGHDK and CDR2 SYGVNS. The CDR3 runs to 16 residues. The CDR3 is CASSESAGGPPDTQYF. As DNA, the CDR3 is TGTGCCAGCAGTGAATCGGCAGGGGGCCCGCCAGATACGCAGTATTTT.

This clone was counted a single time. The chain couples TRBV5-8 to TRBJ2-7; a possible D gene is TRBD1 (6 bases). The CDR3 spans 15 residues. V lost 6 bases, J lost 1 base, and 17 bases lay in between. CDR1 is SGHTS, CDR2 YDEGEE, per germline. CDR3 in amino acids: CASNPSGDGSYEQYF. The CDR3 nucleotides are TGTGCCAGCAACCCGTCAGGGGACGGTTCCTACGAGCAGTACTTC.

The chain recombines TRBV2 with TRBJ2-7; D is unresolved. Germline loops: CDR1 SNHLY, CDR2 FYNNEI. Trimming took off 3 bases at V and 5 bases at J, with 2 bases between the two ends. This CDR3 is built from 10 residues. The CDR3 protein is CASSDNEQYF. In DNA form, the CDR3 reads TGTGCCAGCAGTGATAACGAGCAGTACTTC.

The rearrangement joins TRBV7-9 to TRBJ2-2; D may correspond to TRBD1 or TRBD2 (6 bases each). V was cut by 6 bases and J by 4 bases, with 18 bases left in between. The CDR3 runs 16 residues. The V gene's germline CDR1 is SEHNR and CDR2 FQNEAQ (reference sequence). CDR3 in amino acids: CASRTGALAGTGELFF. The CDR3 nucleotides are TGTGCCAGCAGGACGGGGGCCCTAGCAGGCACCGGGGAGCTGTTTTTT.

V is TRBV18 and J is TRBJ2-6, with no clear D. With 3 bases removed from V and 0 bases from J, the gap between germline ends came to 12 bases. This CDR3 has 17 residues. Germline V gives CDR1 KGHSH, CDR2 LQKENI. The CDR3 spells CASSPRAPTSGANVLTF. Here the CDR3 DNA reads TGTGCCAGCTCACCCCGGGCCCCCACCTCTGGGGCCAACGTCCTGACTTTC.

This clone was picked up one time. The chain couples TRBV19 to TRBJ1-5; D unclear. Germline-derived CDR1 and CDR2 are LNHDA and SQIVND (reference sequence). The CDR3 contains 14 residues. V dropped 3 bases and J dropped 7 bases, with 13 bases sitting between them. CDR3 nucleotide sequence: TGTGCCAGTAGTATTAATCACGGGAGCCAGCCCCAGCATTTT. Translated, it gives CASSINHGSQPQHF.

The chain combines TRBV4-3 with TRBJ1-1; D unclear. Deletions cut 1 base from V and 5 bases from J, with 11 bases between. The CDR3 runs to 14 residues. The germline gives CDR1 LGHNA, CDR2 YSLEER. CDR3 DNA: TGCGCCAGCAGCCAAGTAGAAAAAGGGACTGAAGCTTTCTTT. Protein sequence: CASSQVEKGTEAFF.

The rearrangement uses TRBV7-9 and TRBJ2-1, with D unclear. This CDR3 region has 13 residues. The germline V gene has CDR1 SEHNR and CDR2 FQNEAQ (reference sequence). The germline V and J ends were trimmed by 0 bases and 8 bases, with 8 bases remaining between them. The CDR3 sequence is CASSLAARYEQFF. CDR3 bases: TGTGCCAGCAGCTTAGCCGCTCGATATGAGCAGTTCTTC.